These T cell receptor beta chains were read from a single sample in a study of glioma-infiltrating T cells. TCRdb called the multiplex PCR reads again in MiXCR, with one record for every CDR3 protein. This repertoire shows about 410,000 distinct CDR3 sequences, roughly two fifths found once; its top ten account for around 12%. Sequencing used glioma tissue, nonneoplastic brain tissue, or PBMCs (not recorded which). Receptor source: a human donor with low-grade glioma or glioblastoma, undergoing nonglioma brain surgery, or in good health (not recorded which). Both conserved end residues are part of each CDR3. A D gene is named only where the DNA matches it firmly. Not every row has a clone size; where given, it reads once, few, many or a size class.

J gene: TRBJ2-7; clone size: .; V gene: TRBV27; D gene: .; CDR3 DNA: TGTGCCAGCAGTTTATCTCCCACTGGGCAATCCTACGAGCAGTACTTC; CDR3 protein: CASSLSPTGQSYEQYF
J gene: TRBJ2-1; clone size: many; V gene: TRBV27; D gene: .; CDR3 DNA: TGTGCCAGCAGCCTCAGGGACGTCTACAATGAGCAGTTCTTC; CDR3 protein: CASSLRDVYNEQFF
J gene: TRBJ2-1; clone size: .; V gene: TRBV24-1; D gene: .; CDR3 DNA: TGTGCCACCAGTGATACTCAGGGGCCATACAATGAGCAGTTCTTC; CDR3 protein: CATSDTQGPYNEQFF
J gene: TRBJ2-3; clone size: .; V gene: TRBV7-2; D gene: TRBD2; CDR3 DNA: TGTGCCAGCAGCCCACGGCGGGAGGGGGCAGATACGCAGTATTTT; CDR3 protein: CASSPRREGADTQYF
J gene: TRBJ2-7; clone size: .; V gene: TRBV4-1; D gene: .; CDR3 DNA: TGCGCCAGCAGCCAAGGGGACGACTCCTACGAGCAGTACTTC; CDR3 protein: CASSQGDDSYEQYF
J gene: TRBJ1-5; clone size: .; V gene: TRBV3-1; D gene: .; CDR3 DNA: TGTGCCAGCAGCCAAGGTCTAGGGGGGGTAAGCAATCAGCCCCAGCATTTT; CDR3 protein: CASSQGLGGVSNQPQHF
J gene: TRBJ2-7; clone size: .; V gene: TRBV15; D gene: TRBD1; CDR3 DNA: TGTGCCACCAGCAGAGACGACAGGGGTATGGGCTACGAGCAGTACTTC; CDR3 protein: CATSRDDRGMGYEQYF
J gene: TRBJ1-2; clone size: .; V gene: TRBV5-1; D gene: .; CDR3 DNA: TGCGCCAGCAGCTCGGACTGGCATGGCTACACCTTC; CDR3 protein: CASSSDWHGYTF
J gene: TRBJ1-1; clone size: few; V gene: TRBV20-1; D gene: .; CDR3 DNA: TGCAGTGCTAGGCTAGATCCTGAGGACACTGAAGCTTTCTTT; CDR3 protein: CSARLDPEDTEAFF
J gene: TRBJ2-7; clone size: .; V gene: TRBV25-1; D gene: .; CDR3 DNA: TGTGCCAGCAGTGACGGGGGACGTCACTGGGCCTACGAGCAGTACTTC; CDR3 protein: CASSDGGRHWAYEQYF
J gene: TRBJ2-3; clone size: .; V gene: TRBV6-1; D gene: TRBD2; CDR3 DNA: TGTGCCATCAGTGAGAGCGGGAGCAGCACAGATACGCAGTATTTT; CDR3 protein: CAISESGSSTDTQYF
J gene: TRBJ2-3; clone size: .; V gene: TRBV6-2/TRBV6-3; D gene: .; CDR3 DNA: TGTGCCAGCAGCCCTTCCGAGTATACGCAGTATTTT; CDR3 protein: CASSPSEYTQYF
J gene: TRBJ1-6; clone size: few; V gene: TRBV12-3/TRBV12-4; D gene: .; CDR3 DNA: TGTGCCAGCAGTTCCGGTTCAGGGCCGAATTCACCCCTCCACTTT; CDR3 protein: CASSSGSGPNSPLHF
J gene: TRBJ1-5; clone size: .; V gene: TRBV15; D gene: TRBD1; CDR3 DNA: TGTGCCACCAGCAGAGATCACAGGGGGGGTGGTCAGCCCCAGCATTTT; CDR3 protein: CATSRDHRGGGQPQHF
J gene: TRBJ2-5; clone size: .; V gene: TRBV20-1; D gene: .; CDR3 DNA: .; CDR3 protein: CSAVKDFRGSGETQYF
J gene: TRBJ2-1; clone size: .; V gene: TRBV4-1; D gene: TRBD2; CDR3 DNA: TGCGCCAGCAGCCAAGTTTATACAGCGGGAGGGCGTGGGGATGAGCAGTTCTTC; CDR3 protein: CASSQVYTAGGRGDEQFF
J gene: TRBJ2-3; clone size: .; V gene: TRBV20-1; D gene: TRBD1; CDR3 DNA: TGCAGTGCCAGAGACAGGGGGCGCGGAGATACGCAGTATTTT; CDR3 protein: CSARDRGRGDTQYF
J gene: TRBJ2-6; clone size: few; V gene: TRBV20-1; D gene: .; CDR3 DNA: TGCAGTGCCCCGGGCTATTCTGGGGCCAACGTCCTGACTTTC; CDR3 protein: CSAPGYSGANVLTF
J gene: TRBJ1-1; clone size: many; V gene: TRBV20-1; D gene: .; CDR3 DNA: TGCAGTGCTAGAGATTTGGACACTGAAGCTTTCTTT; CDR3 protein: CSARDLDTEAFF
J gene: TRBJ1-1; clone size: .; V gene: TRBV28; D gene: .; CDR3 DNA: TGTGCCAGCATTACCAGGAGGGGCCTGGGAAACACTGAAGCTTTCTTT; CDR3 protein: CASITRRGLGNTEAFF
J gene: TRBJ1-1; clone size: .; V gene: TRBV29-1; D gene: .; CDR3 DNA: TGCAGCGTTCATCGATCTAGCATGAACACTGAAGCTTTCTTT; CDR3 protein: CSVHRSSMNTEAFF
J gene: TRBJ2-7; clone size: .; V gene: TRBV14; D gene: TRBD1; CDR3 DNA: TGTGCCAGCAGCCCGGACAGGGTTTGGAGTTACGAGCAGTACTTC; CDR3 protein: CASSPDRVWSYEQYF
J gene: TRBJ2-3; clone size: few; V gene: TRBV7-2; D gene: TRBD2; CDR3 DNA: TGTGCCAGCAGTCGGACTAGCGCGCCAGATACGCAGTATTTT; CDR3 protein: CASSRTSAPDTQYF
J gene: TRBJ2-3; clone size: .; V gene: TRBV11-3; D gene: .; CDR3 DNA: TGTGCCAGCAGCTTATGGCCTAGCACAGATACGCAGTATTTT; CDR3 protein: CASSLWPSTDTQYF
J gene: TRBJ2-3; clone size: few; V gene: TRBV12-3/TRBV12-4; D gene: TRBD2; CDR3 DNA: TGTGCCAGCAGTCTTTCTAGCGGCCGCTTCCCCGCAGATACGCAGTATTTT; CDR3 protein: CASSLSSGRFPADTQYF
J gene: TRBJ2-3; clone size: many; V gene: TRBV15; D gene: TRBD2; CDR3 DNA: TGTGCCACCAGCAGAGATTACAGCGGGACTAGCACAGATACGCAGTATTTT; CDR3 protein: CATSRDYSGTSTDTQYF
J gene: TRBJ1-2; clone size: .; V gene: TRBV12-3/TRBV12-4; D gene: TRBD1; CDR3 DNA: TGTGCCAGCAGTTCCCTTGGACAGGCGGGCGGCTACACCTTC; CDR3 protein: CASSSLGQAGGYTF
J gene: TRBJ1-2; clone size: .; V gene: TRBV28; D gene: .; CDR3 DNA: TGTGCCAGCAGTTCCAAGAATGGGGGGTACTATGGCTACACCTTC; CDR3 protein: CASSSKNGGYYGYTF
J gene: TRBJ2-7; clone size: .; V gene: TRBV27; D gene: .; CDR3 DNA: TGTGCCAGCAGTACGCGTTCAGCGGGACACAAGGAGCAGTACTTC; CDR3 protein: CASSTRSAGHKEQYF
J gene: TRBJ2-1; clone size: .; V gene: TRBV6-1; D gene: .; CDR3 DNA: TGTGCCAGCAGTTCCCTGGGCAGGGTGCGTAATGAGCAGTTCTTC; CDR3 protein: CASSSLGRVRNEQFF
J gene: TRBJ2-2; clone size: few; V gene: TRBV20-1; D gene: TRBD2; CDR3 DNA: TGCAGTGCCGGACTAGCACGGAACACCGGGGAGCTGTTTTTT; CDR3 protein: CSAGLARNTGELFF
J gene: TRBJ1-1; clone size: .; V gene: TRBV4-1; D gene: TRBD1; CDR3 DNA: TGCGCCAGCAGCCCCCTACAGGGGGAAGCTTTCTTT; CDR3 protein: CASSPLQGEAFF
J gene: TRBJ1-2; clone size: few; V gene: TRBV28; D gene: .; CDR3 DNA: TGTGCCAGCAGTTTGGTAGGGTCGACTAACTATGGCTACACCTTC; CDR3 protein: CASSLVGSTNYGYTF
J gene: TRBJ1-5; clone size: .; V gene: TRBV7-2; D gene: TRBD1; CDR3 DNA: TGTGCCAGCAGCTACTTACAGGGGGAGGCCAATCAGCCCCAGCATTTT; CDR3 protein: CASSYLQGEANQPQHF
J gene: TRBJ1-1; clone size: .; V gene: TRBV19; D gene: .; CDR3 DNA: TGTGCCAGTATGAAGGGACCGGTCCTCCCTGAAGCTTTCTTT; CDR3 protein: CASMKGPVLPEAFF
J gene: TRBJ1-4; clone size: .; V gene: TRBV28; D gene: .; CDR3 DNA: TGTGCCAGCAGCCGCGGGCCGTTTAATGAAAAACTGTTTTTT; CDR3 protein: CASSRGPFNEKLFF
J gene: TRBJ1-1; clone size: .; V gene: TRBV5-1; D gene: TRBD1; CDR3 DNA: TGCGCCAGCAGCCCAAGACAGGGGGCTGAAGCTTTCTTT; CDR3 protein: CASSPRQGAEAFF
J gene: TRBJ2-5; clone size: .; V gene: TRBV2; D gene: TRBD2; CDR3 DNA: TGTGCCAGCAGTGTTCTAGTAGCGGGAGACGAAACGGCAGAGACCCAGTACTTC; CDR3 protein: CASSVLVAGDETAETQYF
J gene: TRBJ2-7; clone size: many; V gene: TRBV28; D gene: .; CDR3 DNA: TGTGCCAGCAGTTTTCGTGCAGTCTCCTACGAGCAGTACTTC; CDR3 protein: CASSFRAVSYEQYF
J gene: TRBJ2-2; clone size: few; V gene: TRBV12-3/TRBV12-4; D gene: .; CDR3 DNA: TGTGCCAGCAAGACCGACCAGGGCTCAGGGGAGCTGTTTTTT; CDR3 protein: CASKTDQGSGELFF
J gene: TRBJ1-1; clone size: .; V gene: TRBV25-1; D gene: .; CDR3 DNA: TGTGCCAGCAGCGTACGCCTGTCCCGGGACGGGCCTAAGGCTTTCTTT; CDR3 protein: CASSVRLSRDGPKAFF
J gene: TRBJ2-7; clone size: once; V gene: TRBV6-6; D gene: TRBD2; CDR3 DNA: TGTGACAGCAGTTACATGTGGACTAGCGGACCCTACGAGCAGTACTTC; CDR3 protein: CDSSYMWTSGPYEQYF
J gene: TRBJ2-1; clone size: few; V gene: TRBV20-1; D gene: TRBD1; CDR3 DNA: TGCAGTGCTGACAGGGGATCGGTAAATGAGCAGTTCTTC; CDR3 protein: CSADRGSVNEQFF
J gene: TRBJ1-1; clone size: .; V gene: TRBV2; D gene: .; CDR3 DNA: TGTGCCAGCAGTGAAGGTTCAAGGGGCACTGAAGCTTTCTTT; CDR3 protein: CASSEGSRGTEAFF
J gene: TRBJ1-1; clone size: .; V gene: TRBV10-3; D gene: .; CDR3 DNA: TGTGCCATCAGGGACATTTATATCGGGACTGAAGCTTTCTTT; CDR3 protein: CAIRDIYIGTEAFF
J gene: TRBJ2-1; clone size: .; V gene: TRBV4-1; D gene: .; CDR3 DNA: TGCGCCAGCAGCCCGGGTGTTTTTTTGGGCAGGGAGAATATTGTGAATGAGCAGTTCTTC; CDR3 protein: CASSPGVFLGRENIVNEQFF
J gene: TRBJ1-1; clone size: .; V gene: TRBV6-1; D gene: .; CDR3 DNA: TGTGCCAGCAGTGGAAAGGGGGAGGGGACTGAAGCTTTCTTT; CDR3 protein: CASSGKGEGTEAFF
J gene: TRBJ2-7; clone size: many; V gene: TRBV20-1; D gene: .; CDR3 DNA: TGCAGTGCTAGAGGGACTCAAAAGGCCAACGAGCAGTACTTC; CDR3 protein: CSARGTQKANEQYF
J gene: TRBJ1-2; clone size: .; V gene: TRBV20-1; D gene: .; CDR3 DNA: TGCAGTGCCGCCGCGGGCGGACAATATGGCTACACCTTC; CDR3 protein: CSAAAGGQYGYTF